This T cell receptor beta chain was recorded in a study of brain T cells in children with intractable seizures. Some clones are missing from TCRdb's copy, which holds only in-frame ones; the method was immunoSEQ multiplex PCR. The data hold 300,000 to 400,000 clones, with more than 85% observed a single time. Time point meaning: blood from clinic visit 5 months post-surgery; TSC patient then seizure free. Germline V gene lookup returns CDR1 MNHEY and CDR2 SVGAGI. This CDR3 comprises 12 residues. V shed 6 bases and J 5 bases; nucleotides not matched to a gene: 3. In this sample, this clone turned up a few times.

The chain is built from TRBV6-5 and TRBJ2-5, with 7 bases matching TRBD1. The sample was peripheral blood, taken 4 to 6 months after surgery. This receptor was taken from a boy in the first two years of life with tuberous sclerosis and intractable seizures. The CDR3 nucleotides read TGTGCCAGCAGCTACAGGGGCGAGACCCAGTACTTC. This translates into CASSYRGETQYF.